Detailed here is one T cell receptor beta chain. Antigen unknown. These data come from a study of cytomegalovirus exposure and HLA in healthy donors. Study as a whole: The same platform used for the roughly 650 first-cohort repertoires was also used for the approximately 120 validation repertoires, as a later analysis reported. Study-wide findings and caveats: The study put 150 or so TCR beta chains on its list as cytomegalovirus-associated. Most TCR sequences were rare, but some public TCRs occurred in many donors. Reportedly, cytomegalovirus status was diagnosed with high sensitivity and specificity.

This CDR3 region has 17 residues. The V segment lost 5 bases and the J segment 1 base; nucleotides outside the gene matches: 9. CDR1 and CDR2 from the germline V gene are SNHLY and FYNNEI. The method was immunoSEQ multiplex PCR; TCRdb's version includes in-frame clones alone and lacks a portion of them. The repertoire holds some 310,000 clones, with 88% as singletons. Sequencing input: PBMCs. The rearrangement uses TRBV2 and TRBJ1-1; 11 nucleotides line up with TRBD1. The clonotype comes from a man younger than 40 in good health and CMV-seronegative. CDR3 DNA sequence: TGTGCCAGCAGTTCCGGACAGGGGGCTTATGGGAACACTGAAGCTTTCTTT. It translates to CASSSGQGAYGNTEAFF.